This record concerns one TCR beta chain sequence. Its antigen is unidentified. Assay used: immunoSEQ multiplex PCR; TCRdb lists only in-frame clones, some missing. This table holds around 340,000 clones, 88% found once. These data come from a study of Ad26.COV2.S vaccination and SARS-CoV-2 variants. Study-wide context: Ad26.COV2.S, an intramuscular injection, was given once or twice 56 days apart. Overall study findings and caveats: Measures of TCR breadth and depth may have fallen short of total T cell responses. Breadth of non-spike TCRs did not differ between vaccinees and placebo recipients.

Germline V gene lookup returns CDR1 SGHVS and CDR2 FQNEAQ. The CDR3 consists of 14 residues. Trimming took 2 bases from V and 1 from J, leaving 8 bases between them. The treatment here: around 19 received Ad26.COV2.S at low or high dose, single or two shots; several received placebo; per-sample allocation not given. Day 63 after the first vaccine or placebo injection was the time point for sampling. Expression of Wuhan-strain SARS-CoV-2 spike came from the Ad26 vector that formed the vaccine. The chain links TRBV7-8 to TRBJ2-5; no firm D call. This TCR was sampled from a person aged 18-60 years who received the Ad26.COV2.S COVID-19 vaccine or a placebo. Sequences were derived from peripheral blood, sampled in a trial of Ad26.COV2.S vaccine versus placebo. CDR3 region: CASSLRETQETQYF. The CDR3 DNA reads TGTGCCAGCAGCTTAAGGGAAACCCAAGAGACCCAGTACTTC.